The sequence of this T cell receptor (beta chain) was determined in a study of blood T cell repertoires in COVID-19. From germline, CDR1 is SGHTA and CDR2 FQGNSA. V gave up 1 base and J gave up 9 bases; unmatched junction bases: 9. CDR3 length: 17 amino acids. This table comes from immunoSEQ multiplex PCR, and its TCRdb copy is limited to in-frame clones, with some not included. Among 50,000 or so clones listed, roughly 87% were seen once. The sequenced sample was peripheral blood. This chain links TRBV7-2 with TRBJ2-1, with 13 bases fitting TRBD2. The clonotype originates from a man aged 55 to 70 with active COVID-19. CDR3 residues: CASSLVPSGTSGIEQFF. DNA of the CDR3: TGTGCCAGCAGCTTAGTTCCCTCCGGGACTAGCGGGATTGAGCAGTTCTTC.